The 18 T cell receptor beta chains given below trace back to one sample, sequenced in a study of cytomegalovirus exposure and HLA in healthy donors. Both 60 Vbeta primers and 13 Jbeta primers went into the PCR. Here immunoSEQ multiplex PCR was the method, and the copy in TCRdb shows in-frame clones only, minus some. The sample carries around 200,000 clones, approximately 78% recorded once. Sequencing was performed on PBMCs. These receptors all stem from a woman in her thirties or forties in good health and CMV-seronegative.

The V and J genes are TRBV7-6 and TRBJ2-1, with a tentative D call TRBD1 (6 bases). CDR3 size: 15 residues. V gave up 5 bases and J gave up 2 bases, with 13 bases separating them. Germline values: CDR1 SGHVS, CDR2 FNYEAQ. Written as DNA, the CDR3 is TGTGCCAGCAGCCCGGACAGATGGGCCTACAATGAGCAGTTCTTC. Its protein is CASSPDRWAYNEQFF.

Of note for this clone: One junction end does not reproduce the germline sequence, and a read error may be involved. This chain links TRBV28 with TRBJ1-2, with D maybe TRBD1 (6 bases). Germline V lookup: CDR1 MDHEN, CDR2 SYDVKM. The CDR3 is 12 residues long. The CDR3: CASSIDPGHLIF. In DNA form, the CDR3 reads TGTGCCAGCAGCATAGATCCGGGACACCTGATTTTC.

The V gene is TRBV6-1, the J gene TRBJ2-5; possible D gene TRBD1, 6 bases. V dropped 2 bases and J dropped 0 bases, with 7 bases sitting between them. Germline V gene lookup returns CDR1 MNHNS and CDR2 SASEGT. The CDR3 contains 14 residues. CDR3 nucleotides: TGTGCCAGCAGTGAATGGACAGACCAAGAGACCCAGTACTTC. Protein product: CASSEWTDQETQYF.

The V gene is TRBV6-5, the J gene TRBJ1-2, with D maybe TRBD1 (5 bases). This CDR3 has 14 amino acids. From germline, CDR1 is MNHEY and CDR2 SVGAGI. Trimming left V 2 bases short and J 3 bases short, with 10 bases between. The CDR3 nucleotides are TGTGCCAGCAGTTACAGCAGGGCGGACTATGGCTACACCTTC. This translates into CASSYSRADYGYTF.

This clone has only one observation. This chain uses TRBV11-2 with TRBJ2-1; TRBD2 matches 7 bases. Germline values: CDR1 SGHAT, CDR2 FQNNGV. The CDR3 covers 16 residues. J lost 7 bases, V lost 0 bases, and 9 bases had no gene match. The CDR3: CASSLEAGVRLNEQFF. The CDR3 DNA follows: TGTGCCAGCAGCTTAGAGGCGGGAGTACGGTTGAATGAGCAGTTCTTC.

The chain combines TRBV18 with TRBJ1-5; D possibly corresponds to TRBD1 (6 bases). Per the germline V gene, CDR1 is KGHSH and CDR2 is LQKENI. Trimming shortened V by 4 bases and J by 4 bases, and 20 bases separated the two germline ends. The CDR3 runs to 17 residues. The chain's CDR3 is CASSQNPSQGLNQPQHF. CDR3 DNA: TGTGCCAGCTCACAAAACCCATCACAGGGTTTGAATCAGCCCCAGCATTTT.

The rearrangement joins TRBV19 to TRBJ2-7; D not certain. Germline assignment: CDR1 LNHDA and CDR2 SQIVND (reference sequence). V was shortened by 3 bases and J by 0 bases, with 12 bases between the two germline ends. The CDR3 covers 15 residues. The CDR3 region is CASSITLGSSYEQYF. The CDR3 DNA follows: TGTGCCAGTAGTATTACCCTTGGCAGCTCCTACGAGCAGTACTTC.

The chain combines TRBV6-5 with TRBJ2-1; possibly TRBD2 for D (6 bases). Germline V gene lookup returns CDR1 MNHEY and CDR2 SVGAGI. The V gene lost 2 bases and the J gene lost 3 bases, with 11 bases spanning the gap. CDR3 length: 15 residues. CDR3 nucleotides: TGTGCCAGCAGTTACGCGGGATCGGACTACAATGAGCAGTTCTTC. Translation: CASSYAGSDYNEQFF.

The chain carries TRBV5-6 and TRBJ1-3, with unresolved D. CDR3 length: 16 amino acids. The V end was cut by 1 base, the J end by 2 bases, with 13 bases between. CDR1 and CDR2 from the germline V gene are SGHDT and YYEEEE. The CDR3 loop reads CASSLRGVSTGNTIYF. CDR3 bases: TGTGCCAGCAGCTTGCGCGGGGTGAGCACTGGAAACACCATATATTTT.

CDR3 nucleotides: TGTGCCAGCAGTGGACTAGCGGGGAGGGGATTTGTAGATGAGCAGTTCTTC. Amino acid sequence: CASSGLAGRGFVDEQFF. The chain uses TRBV5-4 and TRBJ2-1; 12 nucleotides match TRBD2. The CDR3 totals 17 residues. Per the germline V gene, CDR1 is SGHNT and CDR2 is YYREEE (reference sequence). After removal of 5 bases from V and 8 bases from J, the junction contained 14 bases not matched to a gene. The full variable domain, completed using reference TRBV5-4 and TRBJ2-1, is ETGVTQSPTHLIKTRGQQVTLRCSSQSGHNTVSWYQQALGQGPQFIFQYYREEENGRGNFPPRFSGLQFPNYSSELNVNALELDDSALYLCASSGLAGRGFVDEQFFGPGTRLTVL.

In its sample, this clone was seen once. The chain couples TRBV19 to TRBJ1-5, with 7 bases identical to TRBD1. Germline lookup yields CDR1 LNHDA and CDR2 SQIVND (reference sequence). Trimming cost V 2 bases and J 7 bases; bases outside gene matches: 5. The CDR3 is 14 amino acids. CDR3 region: CASSIRGGGQPQHF. Written as DNA, the CDR3 is TGTGCCAGTAGTATACGAGGGGGCGGCCAGCCCCAGCATTTT.

This clone was counted between two and nine times. The rearrangement links TRBV27 to TRBJ1-1; weak D call: TRBD1 (6 bases). The ends were cut back, 3 bases at V and 1 base at J, with 6 bases in the middle. Germline CDR1 and CDR2: MNHEY and SMNVEV (reference sequence). CDR3 length: 13 residues. The CDR3 DNA reads TGTGCCAGCAGTTTGGGACAGAACACTGAAGCTTTCTTT. Its protein is CASSLGQNTEAFF.

The chain carries TRBV7-2 and TRBJ2-2, with 7 bases lining up with TRBD1. V lost 4 bases, J lost 1 base, and 6 bases stayed unmatched. Looked up from germline, CDR1 is SGHTA and CDR2 is FQGNSA. The CDR3 extends over 16 amino acids. The CDR3 spells CASSYRTGKNTGELFF. CDR3 nucleotide sequence: TGTGCCAGCAGCTACCGGACAGGAAAGAACACCGGGGAGCTGTTTTTT. The entire variable domain, with the rest obtained from reference TRBV7-2 and TRBJ2-2, is as follows: GAGVSQSPSNKVTEKGKDVELRCDPISGHTALYWYRQSLGQGLEFLIYFQGNSAPDKSGLPSDRFSAERTGGSVSTLTIQRTQQEDSAVYLCASSYRTGKNTGELFFGEGSRLTVL.

This clone was seen only a few times. The V and J genes are TRBV2 and TRBJ1-5; D is undetermined. V lost 5 bases and J lost 0, with 8 bases in between. CDR1 SNHLY and CDR2 FYNNEI come from the germline V gene. The CDR3 covers 14 residues. CDR3 in amino acids: CASSSRHSNQPQHF. The CDR3 region has the DNA TGTGCCAGCAGTTCGAGGCATAGCAATCAGCCCCAGCATTTT.

The gene calls are TRBV7-9 and TRBJ2-7; the match to TRBD1 covers 10 bases. In germline, CDR1 is SEHNR, CDR2 FQNEAQ (reference sequence). This CDR3 comprises 15 residues. Trimming removed 0 bases from V and 4 bases from J; junction bases left unmatched: 3. The CDR3: CASSLADRGRYEQYF. In DNA form, the CDR3 reads TGTGCCAGCAGCTTAGCCGACAGGGGGCGTTACGAGCAGTACTTC.

The J gene is TRBJ2-7, the V gene TRBV27; a weak D match, TRBD2 (6 bases). This CDR3 comprises 13 residues. Germline V gene data show CDR1 as MNHEY and CDR2 as SMNVEV (reference sequence). Trimming shortened V by 5 bases and J by 4 bases, and 12 bases separated the two germline ends. The CDR3 DNA follows: TGTGCCAGCAGTCGGGACTCCGCTTACGAGCAGTACTTC. Its protein is CASSRDSAYEQYF.

This clone was found once. The V call is TRBV20-1, the J call TRBJ1-1; the D is unclear. Germline V gene sequence: CDR1 DFQATT, CDR2 SNEGSKA (reference sequence). CDR3 length: 11 amino acids. Deletions cut 6 bases from V and 8 bases from J, with 13 bases between. The CDR3 reads CSAGPEIEAFF. CDR3 coding DNA: TGCAGTGCGGGCCCCGAAATCGAAGCTTTCTTT.

The chain combines TRBV15 with TRBJ2-5, with no clear D. V was cut by 0 bases and J by 5 bases, with 16 bases left in between. This CDR3 spans 16 amino acids. CDR1 is LNHNV and CDR2 is YYDKDF in the germline V gene (reference sequence). CDR3 in amino acids: CATSRDRYGGAETQYF. In DNA form, the CDR3 reads TGTGCCACCAGCAGAGATCGTTATGGCGGTGCGGAGACCCAGTACTTC.